This T cell receptor (beta chain) was retrieved from a study of blood T cell repertoires in COVID-19. About the research overall: Both acute and convalescent COVID-19 samples were obtained from the United States, Italy and Spain. The analysed material was cDNA or gDNA that came from T cells, B-cell-depleted T cells, or PBMCs.

This CDR3 region has 13 residues. Germline assignment: CDR1 KGHSH and CDR2 LQKENI. Trimming removed 6 bases from V and 8 bases from J, with 13 bases in between. Seattle enrolled patients during active infection and tracked them longitudinally. In the source study's methods: Reference gene primer amplification yielded estimated nucleated cell counts. TCRdb keeps only in-frame clones here, not all; method: immunoSEQ multiplex PCR. The DNA was the basis for D and trimming; V, J and clone size are from that table. This sample carries approximately 200,000 clones, about 84% of them seen once, and the ten largest clones take about 18%.

Sequenced material: peripheral blood. The chain links TRBV18 to TRBJ1-4; D might be TRBD1 (5 bases). This clonotype was sampled from a person aged 70 to 80 with COVID-19, enrolled during active disease. The CDR3 loop reads CASSPGRAEKLFF. The CDR3 region has the DNA TGTGCCAGCTCGCCCGGCAGGGCGGAAAAACTGTTTTTT.